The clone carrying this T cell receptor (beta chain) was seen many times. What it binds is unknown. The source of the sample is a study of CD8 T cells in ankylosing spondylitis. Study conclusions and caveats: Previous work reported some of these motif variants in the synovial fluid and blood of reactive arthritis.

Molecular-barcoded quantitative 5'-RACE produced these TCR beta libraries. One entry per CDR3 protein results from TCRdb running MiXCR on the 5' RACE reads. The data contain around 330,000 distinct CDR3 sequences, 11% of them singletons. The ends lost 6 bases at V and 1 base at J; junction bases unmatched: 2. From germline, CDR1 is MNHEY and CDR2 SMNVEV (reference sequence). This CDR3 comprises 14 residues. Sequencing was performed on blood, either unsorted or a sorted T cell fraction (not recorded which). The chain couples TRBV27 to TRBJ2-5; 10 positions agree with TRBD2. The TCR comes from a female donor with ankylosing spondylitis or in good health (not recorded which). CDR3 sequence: CASRTSGFQETQYF. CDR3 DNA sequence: TGTGCCAGCAGGACTAGCGGGTTCCAAGAGACCCAGTACTTC.